Listed below are T cell receptor beta chains from one sample, sequenced in a study of OX40 agonist ivuxolimab in advanced cancers. Profiling relied on immunoSEQ multiplex PCR, and the TCRdb table lists in-frame clones only, not all of them. The sample gives some 80,000 clones, just over 85% of which show up once; 2% is in the top ten. This material consisted of CD4+ or CD8+ T cells sorted from blood, taken in a trial of the OX40 agonist ivuxolimab. These receptors all come from an adult with an advanced solid tumor such as melanoma, head and neck, liver or kidney cancer. CDR3s include the opening cysteine and the closing phenylalanine or tryptophan. The order of the fields is J gene, V gene, D gene, clone size, CDR3 protein, CDR3 DNA. The D gene is left open where the match is weak. Expanded clones are given a class, and other clones once, few, many or no size at all.

TRBJ1-5	TRBV5-4	.	.	CASSLVGQPQHF	TGTGCCAGCAGCTTGGTGGGGCAGCCCCAGCATTTT
TRBJ1-2	TRBV2	TRBD1	.	CASSEATGVGYTF	TGTGCCAGCAGTGAAGCGACAGGGGTTGGCTACACCTTC
TRBJ2-5	TRBV19	TRBD1	.	CASREQTGAQYF	TGTGCCAGTAGGGAACAGACAGGGGCCCAGTACTTC
TRBJ2-4	TRBV19	.	.	CASSIELAVAKNIQYF	TGTGCCAGTAGTATCGAGCTAGCTGTAGCCAAAAACATTCAGTACTTC
TRBJ2-7	TRBV7-9	.	.	CASSLSTGYDEQYF	TGTGCCAGCAGCTTATCGACAGGATATGACGAGCAGTACTTC
TRBJ1-1	TRBV5-5	TRBD1	.	CASSLDRGRAFF	TGTGCCAGCAGCTTGGACAGGGGGCGAGCTTTCTTT
TRBJ2-5	TRBV29-1	.	once	CSGRGVEETQYF	TGCAGCGGAAGGGGCGTCGAAGAGACCCAGTACTTC
TRBJ2-1	TRBV19	.	once	CASRSRLGNEQFF	TGTGCCAGTAGGAGTAGATTAGGCAATGAGCAGTTCTTC
TRBJ2-7	TRBV7-2	.	once	CASSSLTDGTYEQYF	TGTGCCAGCAGCTCCCTCACGGACGGAACCTACGAGCAGTACTTC
TRBJ2-3	TRBV19	TRBD2	.	CASSRTSPPTQYF	TGTGCCAGTAGTCGGACTAGCCCCCCTACGCAGTATTTT
TRBJ1-2	TRBV30	.	.	CAWSVSQHSNYGYTF	TGTGCCTGGAGTGTTAGTCAGCATTCTAACTATGGCTACACCTTC
TRBJ1-6	TRBV4-1	.	.	CASSQDPPLHF	TGCGCCAGCAGCCAAGACCCACCCCTCCACTTT
TRBJ1-2	TRBV30	.	.	CAWTAGVNYGYTF	TGTGCCTGGACTGCAGGGGTGAACTATGGCTACACCTTC
TRBJ2-3	TRBV7-6	TRBD2	.	CASSLVYVSGGGTDTQYF	TGTGCCAGCAGCTTAGTGTATGTTAGCGGGGGAGGCACAGATACGCAGTATTTT
TRBJ2-2	TRBV30	.	.	CAARGLLNTGELFF	TGTGCCGCTCGAGGACTTCTTAACACCGGGGAGCTGTTTTTT
TRBJ2-7	TRBV6-6	.	.	CASSLGGTDYEQYF	TGTGCCAGCAGCCTAGGGGGGACCGACTACGAGCAGTACTTC
TRBJ1-1	TRBV5-1	.	.	CASSPRDSSMNTEAFF	TGCGCCAGCAGCCCCCGGGATAGCTCTATGAACACTGAAGCTTTCTTT
TRBJ1-4	TRBV28	.	.	CASGNPVGAGEKLFF	TGTGCCAGCGGGAACCCAGTGGGGGCAGGGGAAAAACTGTTTTTT
TRBJ2-1	TRBV2	TRBD2	.	CASNLAGGLWNEQFF	TGTGCCAGCAATTTAGCGGGGGGGCTTTGGAATGAGCAGTTCTTC